The 12 T cell receptor beta chains below all came from one sample that was sequenced in a study of blood T cell repertoires in COVID-19 (dated by TCRdb to the early 2020s). Library generation was performed with the immunoSEQ multiplex PCR assay. TCRdb stores this immuneACCESS table with in-frame sequences only. Part of the clones is absent; in the studies checked, under half of the shortfall reflects unresolved V genes, and no reason is known for the rest. The sample records 200,000 to 250,000 clones, about 80% of which are singletons. The top ten clones comprise roughly 10% of the sample. Sequenced sample: peripheral blood. Receptors were obtained from a man at least 80 years old with acute or convalescent COVID-19.

The J gene is TRBJ2-2, the V gene TRBV7-3; D might be TRBD1 (6 bases). V was cut by 3 bases and J by 0 bases, with 11 bases left in between. The V gene's germline CDR1 is SGHTA and CDR2 FQGTGA. The CDR3 is 16 residues long. The CDR3 nucleotides read TGTGCCAGCAGCTTTTCTCCAGGGGCGAACACCGGGGAGCTGTTTTTT. It codes for CASSFSPGANTGELFF.

This rearrangement joins TRBV24-1 to TRBJ2-5, with 7 bases that match TRBD1. Germline V gene data show CDR1 as KGHDR and CDR2 as SFDVKD. CDR3 length equals 16 residues. With 2 bases clipped from V and 2 bases from J, the junction kept 7 bases outside the gene matches. As DNA, the CDR3 is TGTGCCACCAGTGATTCCCCCGGGACAGAGCAAGAGACCCAGTACTTC. This gives the protein CATSDSPGTEQETQYF.

This rearrangement joins TRBV5-4 to TRBJ1-1; D gene ambiguous. The CDR3 covers 13 residues. Germline V gene lookup returns CDR1 SGHNT and CDR2 YYREEE (reference sequence). V shed 5 bases and J shed 3 bases, with 11 bases lying between them. The CDR3 DNA sequence: TGTGCCAGCAGGAGGGTGGCGGACACTGAAGCTTTCTTT. Residues: CASRRVADTEAFF.

The chain employs TRBV24-1 and TRBJ2-5, with a possible D match to TRBD1 (6 bases). The CDR3 has 16 amino acids. Looked up from germline, CDR1 is KGHDR and CDR2 is SFDVKD. V was shortened by 1 base and J by 2 bases, with 13 bases between the two germline ends. CDR3 sequence (DNA): TGTGCCACCAGTGATTTCAGGACAGTAGGACAAGAGACCCAGTACTTC. The encoded protein is CATSDFRTVGQETQYF.

The chain has TRBV7-9 and TRBJ1-2; unclear D gene. The CDR3 consists of 13 residues. V lost 3 bases and J lost 8, with 13 bases in between. Germline V CDR1 and CDR2: SEHNR, FQNEAQ (reference sequence). The CDR3 here is CASSFASGRGYTF. The CDR3, as DNA: TGTGCCAGCAGCTTCGCCTCGGGGAGGGGCTACACCTTC.

The chain joins TRBV4-1 to TRBJ2-6, with 12 nucleotides matching TRBD1. The CDR3 extends over 16 amino acids. J was trimmed by 13 bases and V by 6 bases; bases with no gene match: 13. Germline values: CDR1 MGHRA, CDR2 YSYEKL. The DNA for the CDR3 is TGCGCCAGCAGGCCCGGGACAGGGGGCGATTTGAGGGTCCTGACTTTC. Its protein is CASRPGTGGDLRVLTF.

The CDR3 loop is CASSPRVAGPNTGELFF. CDR3 DNA: TGTGCCAGCTCACCCAGGGTAGCGGGCCCGAACACCGGGGAGCTGTTTTTT. The chain links TRBV18 to TRBJ2-2, with 7 bases matching TRBD2. The CDR3 runs 17 residues. V lost 3 bases and J lost 0; bases outside the gene matches: 7. Per germline, CDR1 KGHSH and CDR2 LQKENI. The entire variable domain, with the rest obtained from reference TRBV18 and TRBJ2-2, is as follows: NAGVMQNPRHLVRRRGQEARLRCSPMKGHSHVYWYRQLPEEGLKFMVYLQKENIIDESGMPKERFSAEFPKEGPSILRIQQVVRGDSAAYFCASSPRVAGPNTGELFFGEGSRLTVL.

This clone was counted once. This rearrangement joins TRBV3-1 (or the pseudogene TRBV3-2) to TRBJ2-2; a possible D gene is TRBD2 (5 bases). The CDR3 sequence is 14 residues long. Per germline, CDR1 LGHDT and CDR2 YNNKEL (reference sequence). The ends were cut back, 7 bases at V and 3 bases at J, with 12 bases in the middle. In DNA form, the CDR3 reads TGTGCCAGCACAACCAATAGCGACACCGGGGAGCTGTTTTTT. Amino acids: CASTTNSDTGELFF.

This chain uses TRBV7-9 with TRBJ2-5; TRBD2 matches 7 bases. The junction had 13 bases not matched to a gene; V was cut back by 5 bases and J by 1 base. Germline CDR1 reads SEHNR; CDR2 reads FQNEAQ (reference sequence). The CDR3 spans 17 residues. The CDR3 region is CASSPGSGVASQETQYF. The DNA of the CDR3 is TGTGCCAGCAGCCCGGGGAGCGGGGTTGCCTCCCAAGAGACCCAGTACTTC.

The chain joins TRBV6-5 to TRBJ1-5; D gene unclear. V was trimmed by 8 bases and J by 2 bases, leaving 10 bases between them. This CDR3 comprises 13 residues. CDR1 is MNHEY, CDR2 SVGAGI, per germline. The CDR3 DNA is TGTGCCAGCCAACCTAACGGCAATCAGCCCCAGCATTTT. Encoded protein: CASQPNGNQPQHF.

V gene TRBV5-5 combines with J gene TRBJ2-2; 10 bases align to TRBD1. Trimming cost V 1 base and J 5 bases; bases outside gene matches: 2. Germline lookup yields CDR1 SGHKS and CDR2 YYEKEE (reference sequence). This CDR3 comprises 15 residues. In DNA form, the CDR3 reads TGTGCCAGCAGCTTGATGGGACAGGGGACCGGGGAGCTGTTTTTT. Amino acids: CASSLMGQGTGELFF.

The chain employs TRBV9 and TRBJ2-7, with D tentatively TRBD2 (5 bases). Germline values: CDR1 SGDLS, CDR2 YYNGEE. The CDR3 runs 15 residues. V lost 0 bases and J lost 3, with 13 bases in between. The CDR3 loop reads CASSVGLGGYYEQYF. In DNA form, the CDR3 reads TGTGCCAGCAGCGTAGGCTTGGGCGGGTACTACGAGCAGTACTTC.